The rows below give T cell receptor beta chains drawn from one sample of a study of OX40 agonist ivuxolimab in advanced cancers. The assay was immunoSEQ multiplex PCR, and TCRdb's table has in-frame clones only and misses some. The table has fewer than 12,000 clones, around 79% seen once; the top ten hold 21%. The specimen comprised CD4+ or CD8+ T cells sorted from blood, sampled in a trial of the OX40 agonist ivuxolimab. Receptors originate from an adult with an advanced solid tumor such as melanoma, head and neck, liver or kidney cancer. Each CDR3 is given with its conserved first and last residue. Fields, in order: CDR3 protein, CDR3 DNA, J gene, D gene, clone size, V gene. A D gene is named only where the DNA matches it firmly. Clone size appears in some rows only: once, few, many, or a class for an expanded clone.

CDR3: CASSPLAGGLSTDTQYF
DNA: TGTGCCAGCTCACCGCTAGCGGGAGGACTCTCCACAGATACGCAGTATTTT
J: TRBJ2-3
D: TRBD2
size: -
V: TRBV18

CDR3: CASSQPGARHGYTF
DNA: TGTGCCAGCAGTCAACCGGGCGCACGTCATGGCTACACCTTC
J: TRBJ1-2
D: -
size: -
V: TRBV6-5

CDR3: CASSRYQETQYF
DNA: TGTGCCAGCAGTAGGTACCAAGAGACCCAGTACTTC
J: TRBJ2-5
D: -
size: -
V: TRBV6-1

CDR3: CASSALAGGRYNEQFF
DNA: TGTGCCAGCAGCGCACTAGCGGGAGGACGGTACAATGAGCAGTTCTTC
J: TRBJ2-1
D: TRBD2
size: once
V: TRBV9

CDR3: CASSQDGTSGSPHEQFF
DNA: TGCGCCAGCAGCCAAGACGGAACTAGCGGGAGTCCCCATGAGCAGTTCTTC
J: TRBJ2-1
D: TRBD2
size: -
V: TRBV4-3

CDR3: CASSEWGLGSSYEQYF
DNA: TGCGCCAGCAGTGAGTGGGGACTGGGGAGCTCCTACGAGCAGTACTTC
J: TRBJ2-7
D: -
size: -
V: TRBV10-2

CDR3: CASSIQGFGLYGYTF
DNA: TGTGCCAGTAGTATACAGGGTTTTGGGTTGTATGGCTACACCTTC
J: TRBJ1-2
D: -
size: -
V: TRBV19

CDR3: CASNPGQGYYEQYF
DNA: TGTGCCAGCAACCCGGGACAGGGGTACTACGAGCAGTACTTC
J: TRBJ2-7
D: -
size: -
V: TRBV21-1

CDR3: CASSVSGRGADEQFF
DNA: TGTGCCAGCAGCGTTTCGGGACGGGGGGCGGATGAGCAGTTCTTC
J: TRBJ2-1
D: -
size: few
V: TRBV9

CDR3: CASSPRGGLAPRTDTQYF
DNA: TGTGCCAGCAGCCCTAGAGGAGGACTAGCTCCTCGCACAGATACGCAGTATTTT
J: TRBJ2-3
D: TRBD2
size: -
V: TRBV4-2

CDR3: CASSTRGWNEQFF
DNA: TGTGCCAGCAGCACTCGAGGGTGGAATGAGCAGTTCTTC
J: TRBJ2-1
D: -
size: -
V: TRBV11-1

CDR3: CAWSVRASGSRDTQYF
DNA: TGTGCCTGGAGTGTACGTGCTAGCGGGAGTAGAGATACGCAGTATTTT
J: TRBJ2-3
D: TRBD2
size: -
V: TRBV30

CDR3: CASSLASLAGYNEQFF
DNA: TGTGCCAGCAGCTTAGCGTCGCTAGCGGGTTACAATGAGCAGTTCTTC
J: TRBJ2-1
D: TRBD2
size: -
V: TRBV7-6

CDR3: CASSDIQGARADTQYF
DNA: TGTGCCAGCAGTGATATTCAGGGGGCCAGAGCAGATACGCAGTATTTT
J: TRBJ2-3
D: TRBD1
size: -
V: TRBV2